The 3 T cell receptor beta chains given below trace back to one sample, sequenced in a study of beta chain features in type 1 diabetes. The whole isolated RNA underwent reverse transcription, so sequencing captured expressed TCRB transcripts. Measured with immunoSEQ multiplex PCR; TCRdb has only the in-frame clones, and not every one. The sample shows about 350,000 clones, around 20% of them seen only once. The specimen sequenced was naive CD4+ T cells from blood. The receptors derive from a woman under 30 in good health.

This clone has a handful of counts. V and J are TRBV7-9 and TRBJ2-2, with D perhaps matching TRBD1 (6 bases). From germline, CDR1 is SEHNR and CDR2 FQNEAQ (reference sequence). The V and J ends lost 11 bases and 4 bases respectively, with 20 bases between them. The CDR3 is 15 amino acids. DNA of the CDR3: TGTGCCGGTATAAGGACAGAGGCCGCCACCGGGGAGCTGTTTTTT. Its translation is CAGIRTEAATGELFF.

J is TRBJ2-1 and V is TRBV6-5, with D possibly being TRBD1 (5 bases). CDR1 is MNHEY, CDR2 SVGAGI, per germline. The CDR3 is made up of 13 amino acids. Trimming left V 8 bases short and J 7 bases short, with 15 bases between. The CDR3 bases are TGTGCCAGCTGGCAGGGAATCGCGAATGAGCAGTTCTTC. It encodes CASWQGIANEQFF.

This clone was observed once. The chain employs TRBV5-1 and TRBJ2-7; D might be TRBD2 (5 bases). The V end lost 4 bases, the J end lost 2 bases, and 13 bases lay between the germline ends. Germline V gene sequence: CDR1 SGHRS, CDR2 YFSETQ. CDR3 size: 14 residues. In DNA, the CDR3 is TGCGCCAGCAGCCCGGGAACATTCGCCTACGAGCAGTACTTC. Translation gives CASSPGTFAYEQYF.